This TCR beta chain derives from a study of blood T cell repertoires in COVID-19. This clone has just one count. Germline V gene sequence: CDR1 MNHEY, CDR2 SVGEGT. Trimming shortened V by 2 bases and J by 0 bases, and 15 bases separated the two germline ends. The CDR3 has 17 amino acids. Only in-frame clones appear in the TCRdb table, and some are missing; sequencing was by immunoSEQ multiplex PCR. The sample shows about 16,000 clones, about 92% of them seen only once. The genes are TRBV6-2 or TRBV6-3 and TRBJ2-3; a possible D gene is TRBD2 (6 bases). What was sequenced was peripheral blood. The origin of this receptor is a human donor in a cohort sampled during active COVID-19. As DNA, the CDR3 is TGTGCCAGCAGTTACCCCCGATCGGCGGGGAGCACAGATACGCAGTATTTT. Protein sequence: CASSYPRSAGSTDTQYF.